These 12 T cell receptor beta chains were all obtained from the same sample, sequenced in a study of blood T cell repertoires in COVID-19. Here immunoSEQ multiplex PCR was the method, and the copy in TCRdb shows in-frame clones only, minus some. The sample gives about 160,000 clones, approximately 92% of which show up once; 3.5% to 5% is in the top ten. Sequencing used peripheral blood. The receptor source for this set is a woman in her fifties or sixties with acute or convalescent COVID-19.

This clone was recorded only once. The gene calls are TRBV5-1 and TRBJ2-5, with D possibly TRBD1 on 6 matching bases. This CDR3 is built from 14 residues. Germline CDR1 reads SGHRS; CDR2 reads YFSETQ. With 4 bases removed from V and 4 bases from J, the gap between germline ends came to 14 bases. CDR3 residues: CASSTPRGGETQYF. In DNA form, the CDR3 reads TGCGCCAGCAGCACCCCCCGAGGGGGAGAGACCCAGTACTTC.

V gene TRBV7-3 combines with J gene TRBJ1-5, with 9 bases aligning to TRBD1. The germline V gene encodes CDR1 SGHTA and CDR2 FQGTGA. V trimming: 6 bases; J trimming: 7 bases; junction bases outside the gene matches: 10. This CDR3 has 15 residues. In DNA, the CDR3 is TGTGCCAGCAGACTACCGAGACAGGGGGGGCAGCCCCAGCATTTT. It encodes CASRLPRQGGQPQHF.

The V call is TRBV10-3, the J call TRBJ2-1; 9 bases align to TRBD2. J gave up 9 bases and V 3 bases, and 6 bases lay outside the gene matches. The germline V gene encodes CDR1 ENHRY and CDR2 SYGVKD. The CDR3 runs 14 residues. The CDR3 DNA is TGTGCCATCAGTGACTGGGGACTAGCTGGTGAGCAGTTCTTC. This encodes CAISDWGLAGEQFF.

The rearrangement joins TRBV7-9 to TRBJ1-2; tentative D call: TRBD1 (6 bases). The V gene's germline CDR1 is SEHNR and CDR2 FQNEAQ (reference sequence). V lost 3 bases, J lost 6 bases, and 11 bases lay in between. The CDR3 contains 13 residues. CDR3 loop: CASSLRQVHGYTF. The CDR3 DNA reads TGTGCCAGCAGCTTGCGACAGGTTCATGGCTACACCTTC.

The rearrangement links TRBV5-1 to TRBJ1-6; D is possibly TRBD1 (5 bases). Looked up from germline, CDR1 is SGHRS and CDR2 is YFSETQ. V lost 1 base and J lost 12, with 14 bases in between. CDR3 length equals 14 residues. The CDR3 sequence: CASSLRRQFGPLHF. DNA for the CDR3: TGCGCCAGCAGCTTGAGGAGACAGTTCGGACCCCTCCACTTT.

The chain recombines TRBV18 with TRBJ2-5; 11 bases are a match to TRBD2. Germline V gene lookup returns CDR1 KGHSH and CDR2 LQKENI. The CDR3 loop spans 14 amino acids. The junction had 4 bases not matched to a gene; V was cut back by 6 bases and J by 4 bases. The DNA for the CDR3 is TGTGCCAGCTCCCCAGGACTAGCGGGAGAGACCCAGTACTTC. Residues: CASSPGLAGETQYF.

This clone was detected once. The chain couples TRBV25-1 to TRBJ2-7, with 11 bases matching TRBD2. CDR1 MGHDK and CDR2 SYGVNS come from the germline V gene. The CDR3 sequence is 17 residues long. Losses at the gene ends were 0 bases for V and 5 bases for J; bases not matched to a gene: 9. Written as DNA, the CDR3 is TGTGCCAGCAGTGAATATAGCGGGGGGGCTTTCACCAACGAGCAGTACTTC. Amino acid sequence: CASSEYSGGAFTNEQYF.

The chain combines TRBV10-2 with TRBJ1-5, with 7 bases that match TRBD1. V was clipped by 3 bases and J by 4 bases; unmatched bases: 6. This CDR3 contains 15 residues. Per the germline V gene, CDR1 is WSHSY and CDR2 is SAAADI. CDR3 region: CASSDKDRTNQPQHF. CDR3 sequence (DNA): TGCGCCAGCAGTGATAAGGACAGGACTAATCAGCCCCAGCATTTT.

The chain is built from TRBV5-5 and TRBJ1-2, with unresolved D. The CDR3 has 14 residues. Trimming removed 2 bases at V and 3 bases at J, with 11 bases between. CDR1 is SGHKS and CDR2 is YYEKEE in the germline V gene (reference sequence). The CDR3 loop is CASSLRSADYGYTF. CDR3 nucleotide sequence: TGTGCCAGCAGCTTACGGTCCGCCGACTATGGCTACACCTTC.

The chain is built from TRBV15 and TRBJ1-5; no definite D call. The CDR3 is made up of 13 amino acids. CDR1 is LNHNV and CDR2 is YYDKDF in the germline V gene (reference sequence). With 7 bases removed from V and 5 bases from J, the gap between germline ends came to 12 bases. The CDR3 loop reads CATNNMEDQPQHF. The CDR3 DNA reads TGTGCCACCAATAACATGGAGGATCAGCCCCAGCATTTT.

The chain has TRBV9 and TRBJ1-1, with TRBD1 identical over 7 bases. Germline trimming cut 2 bases from V and 5 bases from J; bases unmatched to any gene: 6. The CDR3 is made up of 14 amino acids. The germline gives CDR1 SGDLS, CDR2 YYNGEE. The CDR3 sequence is CASSVQGGGTEAFF. The CDR3 nucleotides are TGTGCCAGCAGCGTGCAAGGGGGCGGAACTGAAGCTTTCTTT.

The chain carries TRBV12-5 and TRBJ1-2; D is ambiguous. The CDR3 contains 13 residues. Germline CDR1 LGHNT, CDR2 FRNRAP. Trimming left V 6 bases short and J 5 bases short, with 13 bases between. The CDR3 sequence is CASGLDGIYGYTF. The CDR3 DNA reads TGTGCTAGTGGCCTGGACGGGATTTATGGCTACACCTTC. The full variable domain, in which reference TRBV12-5 and TRBJ1-2 provide the parts outside the CDR3, is DARVTQTPRHKVTEMGQEVTMRCQPILGHNTVFWYRQTMMQGLELLAYFRNRAPLDDSGMPKDRFSAEMPDATLATLKIQPSEPRDSAVYFCASGLDGIYGYTFGSGTRLTVV.